Presented here are 26 T cell receptor beta chains from one specimen sequenced in a study of molecular identifiers for immune sequencing clone quantification. Each CDR3 protein is one row after TCRdb ran MiXCR on the PCR reads. Among some 650,000 distinct CDR3 sequences listed, about 20% were seen once. Sequencing was carried out using naive CD8+ T cells from blood, with Jurkat cell RNA spiked in. Subset reported: FACS-sorted CD8+CD4-CCR7+CD45RA+ naive T cells. These receptors were taken from a human donor in good health. Some libraries in this study had Jurkat cell RNA spiked in.

In the case of this clonotype: Possible read error: a much larger clone is one base away. The rearrangement uses TRBV12-3 or TRBV12-4 and TRBJ2-5; TRBD2 agrees at 9 bases. V gave up 6 bases and J gave up 5 bases; unmatched junction bases: 10. This CDR3 contains 15 residues. The CDR3 DNA reads as TGTGCCAGCAGAGGCGGGGGGGCGGATCTGGAGACCCAGTACTTC. It yields the protein CASRGGGADLETQYF.

As for this clonotype: This clone may be a read error of a much larger clone one base away. The rearrangement links TRBV5-1 to TRBJ2-7; perhaps TRBD1 as D (5 bases). Germline CDR1 and CDR2: SGHRS and YFSETQ. The length of the CDR3 is 14 residues. The CDR3 nucleotides are TGCGCCAGCAGCCTCACGGTGGCAGGGCACGAGCAGCACTTC. The encoded protein is CASSLTVAGHEQHF.

In its sample, this clonotype was seen many times. The chain has TRBV9 and TRBJ1-4; D remains ambiguous. The CDR3 sequence is 16 residues long. Germline V gene lookup returns CDR1 SGDLS and CDR2 YYNGEE. V lost 0 bases and J 4 bases, leaving 13 bases between the germline ends. Here the CDR3 reads CASSVEPDVDNEKLFF. CDR3 in DNA: TGTGCCAGCAGCGTAGAGCCGGATGTTGATAATGAAAAACTGTTTTTT.

The rearrangement joins TRBV4-3 to TRBJ2-7; maybe TRBD1 (5 bases). The V end lost 1 base, the J end lost 2 bases, and 12 bases lay between the germline ends. Germline-derived CDR1 and CDR2 are LGHNA and YSLEER. The CDR3 consists of 15 residues. CDR3 nucleotide sequence: TGCGCCAGCAGCCAAGCGACAGCGAAGACCTACGAGCAGTACTTC. It is translated as CASSQATAKTYEQYF.

This clonotype was seen many times. The V call is TRBV4-3, the J call TRBJ1-6; TRBD1 might be the D (5 bases). The CDR3 loop spans 15 amino acids. Germline V CDR1 and CDR2: LGHNA, YSLEER. V was cut by 0 bases and J by 6 bases, with 9 bases left in between. CDR3 coding DNA: TGCGCCAGCAGCCAAGACAGGGACTCTAATTCACCCCTCCACTTT. It encodes CASSQDRDSNSPLHF.

This clonotype was counted at least ten times. The V call is TRBV7-2, the J call TRBJ2-3; D remains ambiguous. Germline V gives CDR1 SGHTA, CDR2 FQGNSA. The CDR3 spans 13 residues. The V end lost 4 bases, the J end lost 4 bases, and 9 bases lay between the germline ends. CDR3 DNA sequence: TGTGCCAGCAGCTCTACAGTTGCAGATACGCAGTATTTT. Its protein product is CASSSTVADTQYF. The full variable domain, completed using reference TRBV7-2 and TRBJ2-3, is GAGVSQSPSNKVTEKGKDVELRCDPISGHTALYWYRQSLGQGLEFLIYFQGNSAPDKSGLPSDRFSAERTGGSVSTLTIQRTQQEDSAVYLCASSSTVADTQYFGPGTRLTVL.

The sample holds many counts of this clonotype. V gene TRBV2 combines with J gene TRBJ2-7, with D tentatively TRBD1 (6 bases). Germline lookup yields CDR1 SNHLY and CDR2 FYNNEI. This CDR3 has 15 amino acids. Trimming removed 10 bases from V and 13 bases from J, with 32 bases in between. In DNA form, the CDR3 reads TGTGCCACCATCCCAACGGAGACAAGGGGGAACTACGTATACTTC. Translation gives CATIPTETRGNYVYF.

The DNA for the CDR3 is TGTGCCAGCAGCCAAGAAACTGTGGCAGCTTTCTTT. It specifies CASSQETVAAFF. This chain connects TRBV3-1 to TRBJ1-1; D unresolved. The CDR3 totals 12 residues. Trimming shortened V by 0 bases and J by 10 bases, and 9 bases separated the two germline ends. CDR1 and CDR2 from the germline V gene are LGHDT and YNNKEL (reference sequence).

This clonotype was recorded many times. J is TRBJ1-1 and V is TRBV25-1; 7 bases are shared with TRBD1. This CDR3 region has 14 residues. The junction had 4 bases not matched to a gene; V was cut back by 1 base and J by 5 bases. Germline values: CDR1 MGHDK, CDR2 SYGVNS. DNA for the CDR3: TGTGCCAGCAGTGAATTAGCAGGGGGAACTGAAGCTTTCTTT. Protein product: CASSELAGGTEAFF.

The rearrangement uses TRBV10-3 and TRBJ1-4, with 9 bases matching TRBD1. The V and J ends lost 4 bases and 7 bases, in that order; junction bases with no gene match: 4. Germline CDR1 is ENHRY and CDR2 is SYGVKD. The CDR3 has 14 amino acids. As DNA, the CDR3 is TGTGCCATCAGTGGGGACAGGGAGGGTGAAAAACTGTTTTTT. It yields the protein CAISGDREGEKLFF.

This clonotype was observed many times. V is TRBV2 and J is TRBJ1-4; D possibly corresponds to TRBD1 (5 bases). CDR3 size: 15 residues. V gave up 5 bases and J gave up 5 bases, with 15 bases separating them. Germline-derived CDR1 and CDR2 are SNHLY and FYNNEI. CDR3 in DNA: TGTGCCAGCAGTAGAAACGGACGGGGGAATGAAAAACTGTTTTTT. Amino acids: CASSRNGRGNEKLFF.

This clonotype appeared many times. The chain recombines TRBV20-1 with TRBJ2-3; D gene ambiguous. The germline CDR1 and CDR2 sequences are DFQATT and SNEGSKA (reference sequence). The length of the CDR3 is 13 residues. This CDR3 is CSTTPPSTDTQYF. The CDR3 nucleotides are TGCAGCACGACTCCTCCTTCCACAGATACGCAGTATTTT.

The table lists this clonotype with many counts. The gene calls are TRBV4-3 and TRBJ2-3; D ambiguous. CDR3 length: 16 residues. V was cut by 0 bases and J by 4 bases, with 14 bases left in between. Germline CDR1 is LGHNA and CDR2 is YSLEER. The CDR3 is CASSQDRARRADTQYF. The CDR3 coding sequence is TGCGCCAGCAGCCAAGATAGGGCTAGACGGGCAGATACGCAGTATTTT.

This clonotype appeared a few times. The V and J genes are TRBV5-8 and TRBJ2-7; 7 nucleotides align to TRBD2. The CDR3 sequence is 13 residues long. With V trimmed by 4 bases and J by 6 bases, 7 bases remained unmatched. Germline-derived CDR1 and CDR2 are SGHTS and YDEGEE. CDR3 in amino acids: CASSLGGWREQYF. The DNA of the CDR3 is TGTGCCAGCAGCCTCGGGGGGTGGCGCGAGCAGTACTTC.

As regards this clonotype: This sequence may be a read error, since a much larger clone differs from it by one base. CDR3: CASSFGGQPRHF. DNA for the CDR3: TGTGCCAGCAGTTTCGGGGGACAGCCCCGGCATTTT. This sequence joins TRBV28 and TRBJ1-5; TRBD1 matches 7 bases. Germline V CDR1 and CDR2: MDHEN, SYDVKM. The CDR3 consists of 12 residues.

With regard to this clonotype: A much larger clonotype is one base distant, so this may be a read error. V gene TRBV24-1 combines with J gene TRBJ1-1; D unresolved. Per the germline V gene, CDR1 is KGHDR and CDR2 is SFDVKD. This CDR3 is built from 12 residues. The CDR3: CATSDFSGEASF. The CDR3 DNA follows: TGTGCCACCAGTGATTTCTCAGGTGAAGCTTCCTTT.

This clonotype was observed at least ten times. The chain is built from TRBV7-2 and TRBJ2-3; 7 bases fit TRBD1. V trimming: 3 bases; J trimming: 2 bases; junction bases outside the gene matches: 8. The V gene's germline CDR1 is SGHTA and CDR2 FQGNSA. This CDR3 has 16 amino acids. CDR3 residues: CASSFADRVPTDTQYF. In DNA form, the CDR3 reads TGTGCCAGCAGCTTTGCCGACAGGGTCCCCACAGATACGCAGTATTTT.

This clonotype was counted ten times or more. The chain recombines TRBV19 with TRBJ2-1; D gene unclear. V was shortened by 10 bases and J by 2 bases, with 18 bases between the two germline ends. Looked up from germline, CDR1 is LNHDA and CDR2 is SQIVND (reference sequence). The CDR3 is 15 residues long. CDR3 in DNA: TGTGCCATTAGCCCTGGCGCGCGCACCTACAATGAGCAGTTCTTC. Amino acid sequence: CAISPGARTYNEQFF.

This clonotype was detected a few times. One end of the junction does not line up with germline, which may come from a read error. The V gene is TRBV7-6, the J gene TRBJ2-7; 8 nucleotides line up with TRBD1. Germline-derived CDR1 and CDR2 are SGHVS and FNYEAQ. The CDR3 extends over 14 amino acids. CDR3 in amino acids: CASSLGTGTYEQHF. The CDR3 DNA reads TGTGCCAGCAGCTTAGGGACAGGGACGTACGAGCAGCACTTC.

This clonotype appeared many times. The V and J genes are TRBV20-1 and TRBJ1-5, with TRBD1 as a possible D gene (5 bases). Germline-derived CDR1 and CDR2 are DFQATT and SNEGSKA (reference sequence). The CDR3 has 15 residues. Between the trimmed V and J ends, which lost 0 bases and 5 bases, there was a span of 14 bases. CDR3: CSAREQGLPYQPQHF. DNA for the CDR3: TGCAGTGCTAGAGAGCAGGGCCTCCCATATCAGCCCCAGCATTTT.

This clonotype was counted a few times. The gene calls are TRBV19 and TRBJ2-1, with 11 positions matching TRBD2. Germline trimming cut 5 bases from V and 1 base from J; bases unmatched to any gene: 4. Looked up from germline, CDR1 is LNHDA and CDR2 is SQIVND (reference sequence). This CDR3 has 16 amino acids. CDR3 loop: CASSPSSGGSYNEQFF. The CDR3 region has the DNA TGTGCCAGTAGTCCATCTAGCGGGGGGTCCTACAATGAGCAGTTCTTC.

This chain connects TRBV20-1 to TRBJ1-1, with 7 bases aligning to TRBD1. Germline V lookup: CDR1 DFQATT, CDR2 SNEGSKA (reference sequence). V lost 7 bases and J lost 1; bases outside the gene matches: 18. This CDR3 spans 17 amino acids. In DNA form, the CDR3 reads TGCAGTGTAGGGGACAGCTTCGAGGGGGCATGGAACACTGAAGCTTTCTTT. It codes for CSVGDSFEGAWNTEAFF.

This clonotype was counted at least ten times. The chain links TRBV18 to TRBJ2-5; D is ambiguous. The CDR3 spans 13 residues. Trimming cost V 3 bases and J 9 bases, with 14 bases left between them. The germline CDR1 and CDR2 sequences are KGHSH and LQKENI. The CDR3 loop reads CASSPYPDPAQYF. The CDR3 region has the DNA TGTGCCAGCTCACCTTATCCCGACCCGGCCCAGTACTTC.

In its sample, this clonotype was seen a few times. V is TRBV19 and J is TRBJ2-1, with D tentatively TRBD2 (5 bases). Trimming took 2 bases from V and 8 from J, leaving 7 bases between them. CDR3 length: 12 residues. CDR1 and CDR2 (germline): LNHDA, SQIVND (reference sequence). The CDR3 is CASSINGDEQFF. In DNA form, the CDR3 reads TGTGCCAGTAGTATAAACGGGGATGAGCAGTTCTTC. Full variable domain (rest looked up from reference TRBV19 and TRBJ2-1): DGGITQSPKYLFRKEGQNVTLSCEQNLNHDAMYWYRQDPGQGLRLIYYSQIVNDFQKGDIAEGYSVSREKKESFPLTVTSAQKNPTAFYLCASSINGDEQFFGPGTRLTVL.

This clonotype was recorded many times. The CDR3 protein is CASSLQVGGTGEQPQHF. CDR3 nucleotide sequence: TGTGCCAGCAGTTTACAGGTGGGTGGAACAGGTGAACAGCCCCAGCATTTT. The V gene is TRBV28, the J gene TRBJ1-5, with D possibly TRBD1 on 5 matching bases. The CDR3 covers 17 residues. The V and J ends lost 2 bases and 7 bases respectively, with 21 bases between them. In germline, CDR1 is MDHEN, CDR2 SYDVKM.

About this clonotype: This may stem from a read error, because a much larger clone lies one nucleotide away. The chain employs TRBV5-5 and TRBJ2-7, with D maybe TRBD2 (5 bases). This CDR3 has 14 residues. V dropped 0 bases and J dropped 5 bases, with 12 bases sitting between them. CDR1 and CDR2 (germline): SGHKS, YYEKEE (reference sequence). This CDR3 is CASSLELGVNEQYF. CDR3 in DNA: TGTGCCAGCAGCTTGGAGCTCGGGGTCAACGAGCAGTACTTC.